The sequence of this TCR beta chain was determined in a study of control samples from healthy donors and cancer patients. Losses at the gene ends were 5 bases for V and 3 bases for J; bases not matched to a gene: 7. The CDR3 is 16 amino acids. Per the germline V gene, CDR1 is MNHEY and CDR2 is SVGEGT. Libraries were prepared by immunoSEQ multiplex PCR; TCRdb keeps only in-frame clonotypes and omits some of them. There are 70,000 or so clones in the sample; 84% occur only once, and 25% to 35% lies in the top ten. The sample consisted of blood. The receptor's source is a man in his fifties or sixties in good health. The V call is TRBV6-2 or TRBV6-3, the J call TRBJ2-2; 9 bases align to TRBD1. CDR3 sequence reads: CASSGLDRGDTGELFF. DNA for the CDR3: TGTGCCAGCAGTGGCCTAGACAGGGGGGACACCGGGGAGCTGTTTTTT.